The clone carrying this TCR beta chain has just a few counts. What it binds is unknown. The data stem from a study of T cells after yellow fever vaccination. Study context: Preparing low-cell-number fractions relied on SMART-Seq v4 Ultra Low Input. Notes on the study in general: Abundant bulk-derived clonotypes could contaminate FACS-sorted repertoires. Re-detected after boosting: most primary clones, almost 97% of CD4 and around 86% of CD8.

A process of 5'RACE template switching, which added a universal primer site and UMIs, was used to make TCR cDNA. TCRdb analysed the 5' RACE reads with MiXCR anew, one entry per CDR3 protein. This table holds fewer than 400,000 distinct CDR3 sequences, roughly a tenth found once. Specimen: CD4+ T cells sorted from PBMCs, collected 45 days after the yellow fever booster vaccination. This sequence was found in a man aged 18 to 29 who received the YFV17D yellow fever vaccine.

CDR3 region: CSPSSASGGGGEQFF. The CDR3 DNA is TGCAGTCCTTCGTCGGCGAGCGGGGGAGGCGGTGAGCAGTTCTTC. The rearrangement links TRBV20-1 to TRBJ2-1, with 8 bases identical to TRBD2. The J segment lost 9 bases and the V segment lost 8 bases, leaving 18 bases of the junction unmatched. CDR1 and CDR2 (germline): DFQATT, SNEGSKA (reference sequence). CDR3 size: 15 residues.